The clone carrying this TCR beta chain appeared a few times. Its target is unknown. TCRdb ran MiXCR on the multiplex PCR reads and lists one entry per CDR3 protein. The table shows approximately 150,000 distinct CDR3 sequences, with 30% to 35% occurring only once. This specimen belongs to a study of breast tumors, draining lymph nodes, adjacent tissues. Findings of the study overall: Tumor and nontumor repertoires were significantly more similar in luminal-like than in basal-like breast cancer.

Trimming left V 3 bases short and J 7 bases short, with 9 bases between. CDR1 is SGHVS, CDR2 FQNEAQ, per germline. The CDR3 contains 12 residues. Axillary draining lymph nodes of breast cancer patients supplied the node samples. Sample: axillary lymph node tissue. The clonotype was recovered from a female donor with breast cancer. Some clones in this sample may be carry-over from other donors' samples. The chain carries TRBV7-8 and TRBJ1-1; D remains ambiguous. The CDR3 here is CASSFTAHEAFF. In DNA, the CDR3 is TGTGCCAGCAGCTTCACAGCACATGAAGCTTTCTTT. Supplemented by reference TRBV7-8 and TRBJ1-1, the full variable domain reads GAGVSQSPRYKVAKRGQDVALRCDPISGHVSLFWYQQALGQGPEFLTYFQNEAQLDKSGLPSDRFFAERPEGSVSTLKIQRTQQEDSAVYLCASSFTAHEAFFGQGTRLTVV.